The 9 T cell receptor beta chains in this list originate from one sample, sequenced in a study of regulatory T cells in long-lasting Graves disease. The time point denotes: persistent/refractory GD, antithyroid drugs over 5 years with positive TRAb. Extracted RNA from PBMCs served as the source of the TCR library. Construction of TCR beta libraries relied on iRepertoire HTBI primers and on Arm-PCR targeting CDR3 regions. TCRdb reprocessed the multiplex PCR reads via MiXCR and lists one record per CDR3 protein. The sample has some 370,000 distinct CDR3 sequences, roughly 20% seen once. The sequencing used peripheral blood mononuclear cells (PBMCs), collected when the disease was refractory, from a patient treated with antithyroid drugs. The receptors here all came from a female donor with Graves disease.

This clonotype was recorded many times. This chain uses TRBV27 with TRBJ2-7; possible D gene TRBD1, 5 bases. V was pared by 2 bases and J by 0 bases, with 11 bases between. There are 15 residues in the CDR3. Germline V CDR1 and CDR2: MNHEY, SMNVEV (reference sequence). The DNA of the CDR3 is TGTGCCAGCAGTTTAGGCGGACAACCCTCCTACGAGCAGTACTTC. It codes for CASSLGGQPSYEQYF.

This CDR3 reads CASSRSVGTGANEQYF. In DNA, the CDR3 is TGCGCCAGCAGCCGTTCAGTGGGGACAGGGGCGAACGAGCAGTACTTC. The chain joins TRBV4-3 to TRBJ2-7, with 10 bases fitting TRBD1. CDR3 length equals 16 residues. Germline values: CDR1 LGHNA, CDR2 YSLEER. Trimming took 4 bases from V and 5 from J; bases not matched to a gene: 11.

This clonotype occurred many times. The CDR3 bases are TGTGCCAGCAGCTCTACAGCTAACTATGGCTACACCTTC. It specifies CASSSTANYGYTF. The V call is TRBV12-3 or TRBV12-4, the J call TRBJ1-2; no firm D call. The V end lost 6 bases, the J end lost 0 bases, and 8 bases lay between the germline ends. The CDR3 sequence is 13 residues long.

This clonotype was picked up one time. The chain is built from TRBV3-1 and TRBJ1-2; tentative D call: TRBD1 (5 bases). The CDR3 length is 16 residues. V was clipped by 0 bases and J by 4 bases, with 15 bases between them. Germline lookup yields CDR1 LGHDT and CDR2 YNNKEL (reference sequence). The CDR3 region is CASSQDTGPYSYGYTF. CDR3 DNA: TGTGCCAGCAGCCAAGATACGGGGCCATACAGCTATGGCTACACCTTC.

This clonotype was seen many times. V and J are TRBV12-3 or TRBV12-4 and TRBJ2-2; D might be TRBD2 (6 bases). The CDR3 runs to 16 residues. Trimming removed 4 bases from V and 2 bases from J, with 14 bases in between. The CDR3 bases are TGTGCCAGCAGTTCCTCGGGAGCCCTAAACACCGGGGAGCTGTTTTTT. Translation gives CASSSSGALNTGELFF.

Only a few counts were recorded for this clonotype. This chain joins TRBV7-8 and TRBJ2-5; perhaps D is TRBD1 or TRBD2 (5 bases each). CDR3 length equals 15 residues. Germline V gives CDR1 SGHVS, CDR2 FQNEAQ. V lost 7 bases and J lost 3, with 18 bases in between. The CDR3 DNA reads as TGTGCCAGCACCTGGGGGTGGCAGGCCGAAGAGACCCAGTACTTC. Amino acid sequence: CASTWGWQAEETQYF.

This rearrangement joins TRBV6-1 to TRBJ2-7; tentative D call: TRBD2 (5 bases). The CDR3 runs to 15 residues. The V end lost 6 bases, the J end lost 7 bases, and 22 bases lay between the germline ends. The germline V gene has CDR1 MNHNS and CDR2 SASEGT. The CDR3 sequence: CASSPADNLGGEQYF. DNA of the CDR3: TGTGCCAGCAGCCCCGCCGACAACCTTGGCGGGGAGCAGTACTTC.

In this sample, this clonotype turned up a few times. The gene calls are TRBV5-5 and TRBJ2-5, with 11 bases matching TRBD2. Germline loops: CDR1 SGHKS, CDR2 YYEKEE (reference sequence). The CDR3 totals 15 residues. Germline trimming cut 4 bases from V and 5 bases from J; bases unmatched to any gene: 7. The CDR3: CASSALAGGSETQYF. In DNA form, the CDR3 reads TGTGCCAGCAGCGCGCTAGCGGGAGGATCTGAGACCCAGTACTTC.

This clonotype showed up many times. This chain links TRBV6-1 with TRBJ1-1; no clear D. The V and J ends lost 4 bases and 4 bases respectively, with 13 bases between them. There are 14 residues in the CDR3. CDR1 is MNHNS, CDR2 SASEGT, per germline. The CDR3, as DNA: TGTGCCAGCAGTGTAGAATCGGGGTTCACTGAAGCTTTCTTT. As protein: CASSVESGFTEAFF.